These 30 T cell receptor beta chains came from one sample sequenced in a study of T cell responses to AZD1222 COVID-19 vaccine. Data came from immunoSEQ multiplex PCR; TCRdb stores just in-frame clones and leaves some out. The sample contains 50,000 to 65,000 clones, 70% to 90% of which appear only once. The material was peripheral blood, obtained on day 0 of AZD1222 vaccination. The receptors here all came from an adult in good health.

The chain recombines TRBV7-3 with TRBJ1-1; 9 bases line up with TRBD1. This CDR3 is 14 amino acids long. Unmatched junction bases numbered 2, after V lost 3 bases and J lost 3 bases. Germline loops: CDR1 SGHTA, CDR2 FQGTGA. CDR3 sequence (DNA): TGTGCCAGCAGCTTGACAGGGGGGGACACTGAAGCTTTCTTT. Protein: CASSLTGGDTEAFF.

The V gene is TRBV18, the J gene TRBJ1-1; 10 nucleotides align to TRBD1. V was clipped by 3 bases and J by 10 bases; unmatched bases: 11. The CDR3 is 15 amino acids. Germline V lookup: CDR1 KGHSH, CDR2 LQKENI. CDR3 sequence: CASSPRQGAAEGAFF. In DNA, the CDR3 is TGTGCCAGCTCACCCCGACAGGGGGCCGCGGAGGGAGCTTTCTTT.

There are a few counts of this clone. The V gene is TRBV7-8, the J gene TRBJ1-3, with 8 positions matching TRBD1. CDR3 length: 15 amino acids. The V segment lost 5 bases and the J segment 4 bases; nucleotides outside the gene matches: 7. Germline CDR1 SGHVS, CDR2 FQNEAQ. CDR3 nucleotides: TGTGCCAGCAGCACTGGGACAGGTTGGGGAAACACCATATATTTT. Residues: CASSTGTGWGNTIYF.

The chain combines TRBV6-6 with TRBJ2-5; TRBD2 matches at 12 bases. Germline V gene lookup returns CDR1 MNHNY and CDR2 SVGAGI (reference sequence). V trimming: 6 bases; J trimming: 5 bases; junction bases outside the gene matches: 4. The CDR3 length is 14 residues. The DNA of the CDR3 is TGTGCCAGCAGACTAGCGGGGGGCGGGGAGACCCAGTACTTC. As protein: CASRLAGGGETQYF.

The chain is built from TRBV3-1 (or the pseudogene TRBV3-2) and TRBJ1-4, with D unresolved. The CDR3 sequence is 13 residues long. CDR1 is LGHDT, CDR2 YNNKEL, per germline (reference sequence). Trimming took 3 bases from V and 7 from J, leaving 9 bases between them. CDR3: CASSQTGPEKLFF. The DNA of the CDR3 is TGTGCCAGCAGCCAGACTGGCCCTGAAAAACTGTTTTTT.

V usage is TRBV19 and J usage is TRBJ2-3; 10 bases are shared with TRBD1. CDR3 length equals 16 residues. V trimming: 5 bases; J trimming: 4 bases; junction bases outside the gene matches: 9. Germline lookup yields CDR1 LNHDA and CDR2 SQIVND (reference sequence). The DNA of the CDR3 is TGTGCCAGTAGTCCCGGGACAGGGGCGTGGGCAGATACGCAGTATTTT. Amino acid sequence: CASSPGTGAWADTQYF.

CDR3 DNA: TGTGCCAGCAGTCCGACCGGGGGGCCCTACGAGCAGTACTTC. As protein: CASSPTGGPYEQYF. This chain uses TRBV6-5 with TRBJ2-7, with TRBD2 as a possible D gene (7 bases). V lost 5 bases and J 2 bases, leaving 13 bases between the germline ends. The CDR3 has 14 residues. The germline gives CDR1 MNHEY, CDR2 SVGAGI.

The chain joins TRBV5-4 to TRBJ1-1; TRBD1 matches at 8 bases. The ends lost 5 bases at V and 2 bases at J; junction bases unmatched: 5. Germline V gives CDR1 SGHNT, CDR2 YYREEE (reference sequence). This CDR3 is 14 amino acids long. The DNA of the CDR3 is TGTGCCAGCAGAAGGACAGGGATAAACACTGAAGCTTTCTTT. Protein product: CASRRTGINTEAFF.

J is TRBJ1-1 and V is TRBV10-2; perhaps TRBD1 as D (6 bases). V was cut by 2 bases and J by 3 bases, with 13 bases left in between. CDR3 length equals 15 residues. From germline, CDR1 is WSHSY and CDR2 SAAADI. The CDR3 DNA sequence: TGCGCCAGCAGTGAGCCGGGGACATTGTACACTGAAGCTTTCTTT. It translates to CASSEPGTLYTEAFF.

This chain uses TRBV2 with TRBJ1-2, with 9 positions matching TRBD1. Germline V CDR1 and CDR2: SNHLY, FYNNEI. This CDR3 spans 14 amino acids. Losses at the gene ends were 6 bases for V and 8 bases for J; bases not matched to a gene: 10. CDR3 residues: CASSRQGVQRGYTF. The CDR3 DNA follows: TGTGCCAGCAGCAGACAGGGGGTACAACGCGGCTACACCTTC.

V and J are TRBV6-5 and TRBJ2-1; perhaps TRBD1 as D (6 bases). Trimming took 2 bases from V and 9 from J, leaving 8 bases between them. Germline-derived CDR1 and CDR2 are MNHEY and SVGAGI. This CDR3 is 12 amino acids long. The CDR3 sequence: CASSYPTGEQFF. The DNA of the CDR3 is TGTGCCAGCAGTTACCCGACAGGTGAGCAGTTCTTC.

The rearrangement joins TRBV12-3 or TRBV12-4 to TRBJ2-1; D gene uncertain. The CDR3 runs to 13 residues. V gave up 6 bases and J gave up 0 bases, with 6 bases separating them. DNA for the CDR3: TGTGCCAGCAGCCCGAGCTCCTACAATGAGCAGTTCTTC. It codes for CASSPSSYNEQFF.

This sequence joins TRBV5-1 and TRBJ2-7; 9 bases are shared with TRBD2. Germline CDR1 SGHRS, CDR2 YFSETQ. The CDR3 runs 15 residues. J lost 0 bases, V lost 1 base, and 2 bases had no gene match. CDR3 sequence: CASSLPAGGSYEQYF. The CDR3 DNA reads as TGCGCCAGCAGCTTGCCAGCGGGGGGCTCCTACGAGCAGTACTTC.

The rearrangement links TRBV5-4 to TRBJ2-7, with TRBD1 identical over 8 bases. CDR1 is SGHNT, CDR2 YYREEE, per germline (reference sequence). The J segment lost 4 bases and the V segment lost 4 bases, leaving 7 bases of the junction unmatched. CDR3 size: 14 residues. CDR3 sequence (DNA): TGTGCCAGCAGCCGACCGGGACAGGAGTACGAGCAGTACTTC. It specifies CASSRPGQEYEQYF.

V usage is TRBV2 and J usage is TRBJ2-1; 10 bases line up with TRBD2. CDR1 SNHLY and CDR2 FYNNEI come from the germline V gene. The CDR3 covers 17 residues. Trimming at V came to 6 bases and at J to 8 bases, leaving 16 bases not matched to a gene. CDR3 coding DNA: TGTGCCAGCAGGAGGACATTACTAGCGGGGTGGAGCGATGAGCAGTTCTTC. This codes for CASRRTLLAGWSDEQFF.

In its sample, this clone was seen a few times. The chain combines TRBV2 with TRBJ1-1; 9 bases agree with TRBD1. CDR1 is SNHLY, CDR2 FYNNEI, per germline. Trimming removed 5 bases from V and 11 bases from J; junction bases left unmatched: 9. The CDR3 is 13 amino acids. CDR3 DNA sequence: TGTGCCAGCAGTCCCGACAGGGGGAGGTCGGCTTTCTTT. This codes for CASSPDRGRSAFF.

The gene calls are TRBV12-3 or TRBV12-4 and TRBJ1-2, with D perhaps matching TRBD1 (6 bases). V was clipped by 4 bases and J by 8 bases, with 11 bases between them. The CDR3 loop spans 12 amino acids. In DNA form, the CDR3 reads TGTGCCAGCAGTTGGGGGGCAGCCGGCTACACCTTC. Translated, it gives CASSWGAAGYTF.

The CDR3 DNA reads as TGTGCCAGCAGCTTGGGCCTAGCGGGGGGGGGCGGTCATACGCAGTATTTT. It codes for CASSLGLAGGGGHTQYF. J is TRBJ2-3 and V is TRBV5-4, with 12 bases fitting TRBD2. Germline CDR1 and CDR2: SGHNT and YYREEE (reference sequence). Losses at the gene ends were 0 bases for V and 7 bases for J; bases not matched to a gene: 9. The CDR3 has 17 amino acids.

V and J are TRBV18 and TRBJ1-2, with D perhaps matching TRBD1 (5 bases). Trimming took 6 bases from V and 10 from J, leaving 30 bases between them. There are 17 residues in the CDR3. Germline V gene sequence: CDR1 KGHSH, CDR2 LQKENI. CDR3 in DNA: TGTGCCAGCTCTCGTACGAGTAACCCGAGTAGGGGTGCCGTCTACACCTTC. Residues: CASSRTSNPSRGAVYTF. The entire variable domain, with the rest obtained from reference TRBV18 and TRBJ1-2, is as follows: NAGVMQNPRHLVRRRGQEARLRCSPMKGHSHVYWYRQLPEEGLKFMVYLQKENIIDESGMPKERFSAEFPKEGPSILRIQQVVRGDSAAYFCASSRTSNPSRGAVYTFGSGTRLTVV.

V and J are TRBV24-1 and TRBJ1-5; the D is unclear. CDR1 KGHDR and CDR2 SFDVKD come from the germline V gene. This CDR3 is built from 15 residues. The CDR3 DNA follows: TGTGCTTTTAGATACCTAAGGTCGGGCAATCAGCCCCAGCATTTT. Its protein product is CAFRYLRSGNQPQHF.

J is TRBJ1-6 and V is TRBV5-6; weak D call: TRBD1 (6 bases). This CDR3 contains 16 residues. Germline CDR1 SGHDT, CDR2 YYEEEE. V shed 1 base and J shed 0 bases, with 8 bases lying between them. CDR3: CASSLTGSSYNSPLHF. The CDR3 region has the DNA TGTGCCAGCAGCTTGACAGGGAGCTCCTATAATTCACCCCTCCACTTT.

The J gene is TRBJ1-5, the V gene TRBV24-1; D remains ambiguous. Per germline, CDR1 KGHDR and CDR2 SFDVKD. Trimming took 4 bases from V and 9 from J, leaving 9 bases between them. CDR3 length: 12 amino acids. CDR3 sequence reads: CATSDGGGPQHF. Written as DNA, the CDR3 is TGTGCCACCAGTGACGGCGGAGGGCCCCAGCATTTT.

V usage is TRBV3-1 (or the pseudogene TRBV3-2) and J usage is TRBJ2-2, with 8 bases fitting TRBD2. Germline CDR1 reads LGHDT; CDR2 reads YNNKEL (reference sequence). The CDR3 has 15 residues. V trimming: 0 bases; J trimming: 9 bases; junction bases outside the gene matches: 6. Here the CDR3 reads CASSQETGGQRELFF. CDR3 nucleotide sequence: TGTGCCAGCAGCCAAGAAACGGGGGGGCAAAGGGAGCTGTTTTTT.

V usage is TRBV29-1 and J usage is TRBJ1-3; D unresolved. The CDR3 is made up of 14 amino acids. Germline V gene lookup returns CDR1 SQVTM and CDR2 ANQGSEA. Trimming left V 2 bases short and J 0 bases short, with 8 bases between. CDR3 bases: TGCAGCGTTGAAAGTACGGTCTCTGGAAACACCATATATTTT. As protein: CSVESTVSGNTIYF.

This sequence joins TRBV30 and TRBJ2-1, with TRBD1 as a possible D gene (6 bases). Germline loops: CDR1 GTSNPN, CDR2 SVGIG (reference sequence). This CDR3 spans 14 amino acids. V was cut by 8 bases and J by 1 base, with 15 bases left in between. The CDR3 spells CAGSGAYSYNEQFF. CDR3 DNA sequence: TGTGCCGGGTCAGGGGCCTATTCCTACAATGAGCAGTTCTTC.

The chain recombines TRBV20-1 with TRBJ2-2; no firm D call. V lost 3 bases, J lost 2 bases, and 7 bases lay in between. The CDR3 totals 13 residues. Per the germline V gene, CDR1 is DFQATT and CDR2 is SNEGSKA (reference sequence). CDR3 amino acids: CSASDPNTGELFF. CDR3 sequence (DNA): TGCAGTGCTAGTGACCCAAACACCGGGGAGCTGTTTTTT.

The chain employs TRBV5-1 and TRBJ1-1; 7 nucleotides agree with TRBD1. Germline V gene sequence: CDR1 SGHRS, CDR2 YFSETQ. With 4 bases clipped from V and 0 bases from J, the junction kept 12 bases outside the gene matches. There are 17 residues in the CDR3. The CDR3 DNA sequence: TGCGCCAGCAGCAAGGGACAGCCTGGCGCCATGAACACTGAAGCTTTCTTT. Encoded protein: CASSKGQPGAMNTEAFF.

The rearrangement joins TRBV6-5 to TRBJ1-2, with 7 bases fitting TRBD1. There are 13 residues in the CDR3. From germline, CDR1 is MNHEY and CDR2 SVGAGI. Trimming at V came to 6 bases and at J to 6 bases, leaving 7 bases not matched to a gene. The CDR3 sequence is CASSPTTGHGYTF. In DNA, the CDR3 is TGTGCCAGCAGCCCCACGACAGGGCATGGCTACACCTTC.

DNA for the CDR3: TGTGCCAGCAGCTTAGGGTCCAGAGGGGGCGAAAACACCATATATTTT. This encodes CASSLGSRGGENTIYF. V is TRBV7-8 and J is TRBJ1-3; TRBD1 agrees at 7 bases. CDR1 SGHVS and CDR2 FQNEAQ come from the germline V gene. The V and J ends lost 1 base and 6 bases, in that order; junction bases with no gene match: 9. The CDR3 loop spans 16 amino acids. The full variable domain, completed using reference TRBV7-8 and TRBJ1-3, is GAGVSQSPRYKVAKRGQDVALRCDPISGHVSLFWYQQALGQGPEFLTYFQNEAQLDKSGLPSDRFFAERPEGSVSTLKIQRTQQEDSAVYLCASSLGSRGGENTIYFGEGSWLTVV.

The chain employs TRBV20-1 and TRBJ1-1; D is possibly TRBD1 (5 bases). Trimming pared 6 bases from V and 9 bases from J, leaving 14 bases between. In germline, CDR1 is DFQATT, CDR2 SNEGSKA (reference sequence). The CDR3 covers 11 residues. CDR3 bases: TGCAGTGCAACAGGAGATAGTCAAGCTTTCTTT. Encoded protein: CSATGDSQAFF.